The T cell receptor beta chain described here comes from a study of blood T cell repertoires in COVID-19. As for the study in general: From T cells, B-cell-depleted T cells, or PBMCs came the material, which was cDNA or gDNA.

In the original analysis: Quantification of nucleated cells was approximated via reference gene primer amplification. Here immunoSEQ multiplex PCR was the method, and the copy in TCRdb shows in-frame clones only, minus some. The V and J calls and clone size are taken from that table; D and trimming were inferred from the DNA. Among 400,000 to 450,000 clones listed, 88% were seen once. This clonotype was sampled from a woman aged 45-60 years with COVID-19, enrolled during active disease. Sequenced input: peripheral blood.

The CDR3 protein is CASSYRPGESSYNSPLHF. For the CDR3, the DNA is TGTGCCAGCAGCTATCGTCCGGGGGAGAGCTCCTATAATTCACCCCTCCACTTT. The chain joins TRBV11-2 to TRBJ1-6, with D possibly matching TRBD1 (5 bases). The CDR3 totals 18 residues. From germline, CDR1 is SGHAT and CDR2 FQNNGV. V lost 4 bases and J 0 bases, leaving 16 bases between the germline ends.